One and the same sample provided the 18 T cell receptor beta chains below, sequenced in a study of regulatory T cells in long-lasting Graves disease. Building of the TCR beta libraries involved iRepertoire HTBI primers and Arm-PCR of CDR3 regions. TCRdb reprocessed the multiplex PCR reads via MiXCR and lists one record per CDR3 protein. The sample consists of around 450,000 distinct CDR3 sequences, 15% of them appearing once. Time point denoted: newly diagnosed GD, antithyroid drugs for less than 3 months. The TCR library was prepared using RNA isolated from PBMCs. These records were also assigned to another study, of T cells in Graves' hyperthyroidism and ophthalmopathy.

Specimen: peripheral blood mononuclear cells (PBMCs), collected at new diagnosis, from a patient treated with antithyroid drugs. The receptors here all came from a woman under 40 with Graves disease.

Only a few counts were recorded for this clonotype. The chain has TRBV3-1 and TRBJ2-3; D is undetermined. Germline CDR1 is LGHDT and CDR2 is YNNKEL (reference sequence). The V gene lost 0 bases and the J gene lost 5 bases, with 12 bases spanning the gap. The CDR3 contains 15 residues. CDR3 DNA: TGTGCCAGCAGCCAAGAAAACGTTGTAGGAGATACGCAGTATTTT. This encodes CASSQENVVGDTQYF.

This clonotype was counted at least ten times. This chain links TRBV19 with TRBJ1-1, with a possible D match to TRBD1 (6 bases). Trimming pared 5 bases from V and 0 bases from J, leaving 13 bases between. The V gene's germline CDR1 is LNHDA and CDR2 SQIVND (reference sequence). CDR3 length equals 15 residues. The CDR3 loop is CASSYPGQLNTEAFF. DNA of the CDR3: TGTGCCAGTAGTTACCCAGGACAGCTGAACACTGAAGCTTTCTTT.

For the CDR3, the DNA is TGTGCCAGCAGCCCCGGGACGGTGGGTACTGAAGCTTTCTTT. Translated: CASSPGTVGTEAFF. This chain links TRBV6-1 with TRBJ1-1; the D gene is possibly TRBD1 (5 bases). V shed 6 bases and J shed 5 bases, with 16 bases lying between them. Germline CDR1 reads MNHNS; CDR2 reads SASEGT. The CDR3 runs to 14 residues.

In nucleotides, the CDR3 is TGTGCCAGCAGCCGGGGACTAGCGGGCTCAGATACGCAGTATTTT. Its translation: CASSRGLAGSDTQYF. This chain joins TRBV11-2 and TRBJ2-3; TRBD2 matches 12 bases. V lost 5 bases, J lost 4 bases, and 4 bases stayed unmatched. The CDR3 is made up of 15 amino acids. CDR1 is SGHAT, CDR2 FQNNGV, per germline.

The chain links TRBV9 to TRBJ2-7; perhaps TRBD2 as D (6 bases). This CDR3 has 15 residues. Germline values: CDR1 SGDLS, CDR2 YYNGEE. Trimming left V 4 bases short and J 3 bases short, with 17 bases between. CDR3 bases: TGTGCCAGCAGCTCCCCGGGAGTGGAAAGCTACGAGCAGTACTTC. Protein sequence: CASSSPGVESYEQYF.

This clonotype has a count of ten or more. The chain joins TRBV7-6 to TRBJ2-5, with D perhaps being TRBD1 or TRBD2 (5 bases each). There are 16 residues in the CDR3. Germline V gene sequence: CDR1 SGHVS, CDR2 FNYEAQ. Between the trimmed V and J ends, which lost 2 bases and 5 bases, there was a span of 18 bases. The CDR3 loop reads CASSLWSEGMGETQYF. Here the CDR3 DNA reads TGTGCCAGCAGCTTATGGAGCGAGGGGATGGGGGAGACCCAGTACTTC.

This clonotype was seen ten or more times. The chain recombines TRBV20-1 with TRBJ2-7; weak D call: TRBD2 (6 bases). The CDR3 extends over 12 amino acids. Germline lookup yields CDR1 DFQATT and CDR2 SNEGSKA (reference sequence). Trimming took 3 bases from V and 3 from J, leaving 9 bases between them. The chain's CDR3 is CSARGLHYEQYF. CDR3 bases: TGCAGTGCTAGGGGACTTCACTACGAGCAGTACTTC.

This clonotype was seen many times. The gene calls are TRBV5-1 and TRBJ2-1; 8 positions agree with TRBD2. Germline CDR1 is SGHRS and CDR2 is YFSETQ. The CDR3 spans 18 residues. V was pared by 1 base and J by 7 bases, with 16 bases of the junction left unmatched. The CDR3, as DNA: TGCGCCAGCAGCTTGACCCCGCTCGGCGCGGGAGGTGGGAATGAGCAGTTCTTC. This gives the protein CASSLTPLGAGGGNEQFF.

This rearrangement joins TRBV6-2 or TRBV6-3 to TRBJ2-1; 7 bases match TRBD2. The CDR3 loop spans 14 amino acids. V gave up 3 bases and J gave up 5 bases; unmatched junction bases: 4. Germline CDR1 is MNHEY and CDR2 is SVGEGT. CDR3 sequence: CASSYGGRNNEQFF. The CDR3 coding sequence is TGTGCCAGCAGTTATGGCGGGAGAAACAATGAGCAGTTCTTC.

This chain joins TRBV18 and TRBJ2-4; 7 nucleotides match TRBD1. The junction had 16 bases not matched to a gene; V was cut back by 6 bases and J by 5 bases. This CDR3 comprises 17 residues. Germline lookup yields CDR1 KGHSH and CDR2 LQKENI. This CDR3 is CASSQGQFPGKENIQYF. In DNA form, the CDR3 reads TGTGCCAGCTCCCAGGGACAGTTTCCGGGGAAAGAAAACATTCAGTACTTC. The whole variable domain, remainder taken from reference TRBV18 and TRBJ2-4, is NAGVMQNPRHLVRRRGQEARLRCSPMKGHSHVYWYRQLPEEGLKFMVYLQKENIIDESGMPKERFSAEFPKEGPSILRIQQVVRGDSAAYFCASSQGQFPGKENIQYFGAGTRLSVL.

The table lists this clonotype with many counts. CDR3 amino acids: CASRTPGQALRSSLHF. The CDR3 nucleotides are TGTGCCAGCAGGACCCCGGGACAGGCCCTTCGTTCGTCCCTCCACTTT. The gene calls are TRBV11-2 and TRBJ1-6; 8 bases agree with TRBD1. V was clipped by 6 bases and J by 14 bases; unmatched bases: 18. The germline V gene encodes CDR1 SGHAT and CDR2 FQNNGV. This CDR3 region has 16 residues.

This clonotype was observed a few times. The chain employs TRBV5-8 and TRBJ2-2; no clear D. The CDR3 has 12 residues. Germline V gives CDR1 SGHTS, CDR2 YDEGEE. Trimming removed 4 bases at V and 7 bases at J, with 8 bases between. DNA of the CDR3: TGTGCCAGCAGCCAAATAGTCGGGGAGCTGTTTTTT. This codes for CASSQIVGELFF.

This clonotype was seen many times. V is TRBV2 and J is TRBJ2-7; unclear D gene. V shed 6 bases and J shed 3 bases, with 9 bases lying between them. This CDR3 has 12 residues. Per germline, CDR1 SNHLY and CDR2 FYNNEI. This chain's CDR3 is CASRGINYEQYF. In DNA, the CDR3 is TGTGCCAGCAGGGGTATTAACTACGAGCAGTACTTC. The variable domain in full, completed from reference TRBV2 and TRBJ2-7, reads EPEVTQTPSHQVTQMGQEVILRCVPISNHLYFYWYRQILGQKVEFLVSFYNNEISEKSEIFDDQFSVERPDGSNFTLKIRSTKLEDSAMYFCASRGINYEQYFGPGTRLTVT.

This clonotype came up a few times. The V call is TRBV30, the J call TRBJ1-1; possibly TRBD1 for D (6 bases). The V gene lost 2 bases and the J gene lost 6 bases, with 10 bases spanning the gap. CDR1 and CDR2 (germline): GTSNPN, SVGIG (reference sequence). The CDR3 contains 12 residues. The DNA for the CDR3 is TGTGCCTGGAGTAGGGGGGAGGCTGAAGCTTTCTTT. Amino acids: CAWSRGEAEAFF.

This clonotype was detected only a few times. Being one base from a much bigger clone, this may be a read error. The chain recombines TRBV5-1 with TRBJ1-5; possible D gene TRBD1, 6 bases. Trimming cost V 1 base and J 8 bases, with 19 bases left between them. CDR1 is SGHRS, CDR2 YFSETQ, per germline. The CDR3 contains 16 residues. In DNA form, the CDR3 reads TGCGCCAGCAGCTTGAGGCGGACAGTCCCGGGTGAGCCCCAGCATTTT. Protein product: CASSLRRTVPGEPQHF.

This clonotype was recorded at least ten times. The genes are TRBV11-2 and TRBJ2-1, with 9 bases lining up with TRBD2. CDR3 size: 16 residues. V trimming: 1 base; J trimming: 4 bases; junction bases outside the gene matches: 5. The germline V gene has CDR1 SGHAT and CDR2 FQNNGV. CDR3 residues: CASSLVLTSGYNEQFF. In DNA form, the CDR3 reads TGTGCCAGCAGCTTAGTGTTGACTAGCGGATACAATGAGCAGTTCTTC.

This clonotype was seen ten or more times. The chain carries TRBV5-4 and TRBJ1-3, with a possible D match to TRBD1 (5 bases). The germline V gene has CDR1 SGHNT and CDR2 YYREEE (reference sequence). V was pared by 2 bases and J by 0 bases, with 12 bases between. This CDR3 has 16 amino acids. The CDR3 is CASSLQDGGSGNTIYF. The CDR3 nucleotides read TGTGCCAGCAGCTTACAGGACGGCGGCTCTGGAAACACCATATATTTT.

This clonotype has at least ten counts. The V and J genes are TRBV9 and TRBJ2-7, with D possibly TRBD2 on 6 matching bases. Germline loops: CDR1 SGDLS, CDR2 YYNGEE. The ends were cut back, 0 bases at V and 0 bases at J, with 13 bases in the middle. The CDR3 runs 16 residues. The CDR3 DNA sequence: TGTGCCAGCAGCGTAGGTATGGCGGGACCCTCCTACGAGCAGTACTTC. Its protein is CASSVGMAGPSYEQYF.